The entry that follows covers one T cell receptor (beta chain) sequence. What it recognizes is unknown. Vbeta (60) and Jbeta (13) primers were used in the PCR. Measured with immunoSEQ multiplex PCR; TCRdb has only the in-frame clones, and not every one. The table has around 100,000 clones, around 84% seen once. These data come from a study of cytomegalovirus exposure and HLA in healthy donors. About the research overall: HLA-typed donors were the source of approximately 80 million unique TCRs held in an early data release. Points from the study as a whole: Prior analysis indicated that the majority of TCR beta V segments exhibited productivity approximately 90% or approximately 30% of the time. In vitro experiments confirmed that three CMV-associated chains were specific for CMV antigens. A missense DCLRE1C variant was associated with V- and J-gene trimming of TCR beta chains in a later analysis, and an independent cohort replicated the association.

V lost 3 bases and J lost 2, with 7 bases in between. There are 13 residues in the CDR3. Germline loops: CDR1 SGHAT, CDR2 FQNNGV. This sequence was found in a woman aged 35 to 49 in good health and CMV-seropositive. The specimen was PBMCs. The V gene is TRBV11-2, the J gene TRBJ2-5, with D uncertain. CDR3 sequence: CASSFYDQETQYF. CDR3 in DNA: TGTGCCAGCAGCTTCTACGATCAAGAGACCCAGTACTTC.